This TCR beta chain was recorded in a study of blood T cell repertoires in COVID-19. The overall study: The study drew acute and convalescent COVID-19 samples from the United States, Italy and Spain. From T cells, B-cell-depleted T cells, or PBMCs came the material, which was cDNA or gDNA.

The CDR3 is made up of 15 amino acids. After removal of 9 bases from V and 1 base from J, the junction contained 8 bases not matched to a gene. Germline lookup yields CDR1 SGHDT and CDR2 YYEEEE. Methods used by the authors: Estimation of nucleated cell counts was performed using reference gene primer amplification. Measured with immunoSEQ multiplex PCR; TCRdb has only the in-frame clones, and not every one. The V and J calls and the clone size are those of that table, but D and trimming were determined from the DNA. The repertoire holds approximately 110,000 clones, with roughly 83% as singletons. The chain joins TRBV5-6 to TRBJ2-2, with TRBD1 matching 8 bases. The sequence came from a human donor in a cohort sampled during active COVID-19. What was sequenced was peripheral blood. CDR3 in amino acids: CANKAGTGNTGELFF. The CDR3 DNA follows: TGTGCCAACAAGGCCGGGACAGGGAACACCGGGGAGCTGTTTTTT.